The source of this T cell receptor beta chain is a study of cytomegalovirus exposure and HLA in healthy donors (TCRdb year 2017). For context, the study as a whole: An earlier analysis of under 600 of the donors reported 250 to 300 Gb of sequence data and roughly 100 million unique TCR beta sequences from 150 million to 200 million T cells. An early release that covered several hundred HLA-typed donors contained 300 to 350 gigabases of sequencing data and tens of millions of unique TCR sequences. The genetic ancestry cluster associated with self-reported Caucasian donors included 81% of the roughly 400 genotyped donors. The aim of the study was to test whether cataloging public T cell receptors could identify signatures of past pathogen exposure. The T cell repertoires of about 700 subjects were profiled by immunosequencing and related to cytomegalovirus serostatus. Along with the approximately 700-subject first cohort, a separate validation cohort of more than 90 different subjects was used. High-throughput TCR immunosequencing, statistical association of individual TCRs with disease status, and machine learning were combined to predict cytomegalovirus infection status. To study patterns of TCR occurrence, a later analysis re-analyzed previously published TCR beta repertoires from hundreds of donors and added high-resolution HLA genotyping. Rather than using new phenotypic data, the later analysis identified candidate immune exposures from TCR beta sequences and from how often those sequences occurred across donors. To decide whether each TCR beta V gene segment behaved as functional or pseudogenic, an earlier analysis of some 600 of the donors relied on high-throughput TCR beta sequencing. Donor age, sex, ethnicity and CMV serostatus were compiled together with the repertoire data. A later genetic analysis took genome-wide SNP genotypes for about 55% of the 666 donors and used that subset as a discovery cohort. Every discovery cohort repertoire had been produced on one sequencing platform. HLA typing covered class I and class II loci at four-digit resolution. Typing coverage differed by locus: A, B, C, DRB1 and DQB1 were typed in roughly 620-630 donors, DQA1 in approximately 520, DPA1 in some 570, and DPB1 in just under 490. Roughly 5 DR-DQ haplotypes were handled as single units for association and clustering, since linkage in the cohort was strong. Across about 370 genotyped donors of the cohort, an average of roughly 250,000 unique TCR beta nucleotide sequences per donor were sequenced, and roughly a sixth of those sequences were non-productive.

Library generation was performed with the immunoSEQ multiplex PCR assay. For the multiplex PCR, a mixture combining 60 forward primers for TCR Vbeta segments and 13 reverse primers for TCR Jbeta segments was used. Amplification of the CDR3 region of rearranged TCR beta genes was performed with a multiplex PCR assay on genomic DNA. The amplified TCR beta libraries were sequenced on the Illumina HiSeq System as 87-base-pair reads. Per the authors' processing: In a later analysis, tens of millions of unique TCR beta chains were counted across the approximately 640 repertoires, and roughly 11 million of these chains were shared by at least two donors. To remove PCR and sequencing errors, raw reads were error-corrected and collapsed into unique sequences using a nearest-neighbor algorithm that merged closely related sequences. To assign V, D and J gene segments, CDR3 sequences were aligned to IMGT reference sequences. For a sequence to be retained, a match of at least six nucleotides to both a V gene segment and a J gene segment was required. A rearrangement was called productive if the CDR3 had no stop codons and remained in frame with V and J, and every other rearrangement was called non-productive. CDR3 was defined according to IMGT convention as the region running from the second conserved V-encoded cysteine to the conserved J-encoded phenylalanine. Sequences without an unambiguous match to a single V gene segment were excluded from the earlier analysis of about 640 of the donors. In an earlier analysis of several hundred of the donors, V segments were called functional above 56.7% productive rearrangements and were called segregating when the between-donor standard deviation exceeded 5%. A statistical classification framework was built for diagnosing cytomegalovirus status from the catalog of TCR beta chain sequences. V and J gene assignment, in a later analysis, came from comparing TCR nucleotide sequences with IMGT/GENE-DB human TR gene sequences. In a later analysis, CDR3 sequences and most-parsimonious VDJ recombination scenarios were assigned using the TCRdist pipeline. In a later analysis, every TCR beta chain was defined by the combination of its CDR3 amino acid sequence and its V-gene family, and reads without a unique V-gene family were dropped. To address suspected cross-contamination and a sequencing artifact, a later analysis removed some 620 highly shared, low-generation-probability nucleotide sequences. In a later analysis, a clonal expansion index for each public chain was calculated from normalized within-repertoire ranks of inferred template counts. A later analysis computed generation probabilities with a VDJ recombination model fitted to out-of-frame rearrangements, and checked the results against IGoR. Hypergeometric tests were used in a later analysis to score TCR-TCR, TCR-HLA and TCR-CMV co-occurrence, with a repertoire-size bias correction applied to the TCR pairs. In a later analysis, false discovery rates were estimated by permuting HLA or CMV assignments 20 times. In a later analysis, co-occurring TCRs were grouped using DBSCAN, and TCRdist sequence similarity was added for clustering within HLA-allele-positive subsets. Co-occurrence clustering excluded repertoires with fewer than 30,000 or more than 120,000 public chains, plus five with anomalous nucleotide sharing. The source is immuneACCESS, and TCRdb retained only in-frame sequences with V and J called. Part of the clones is not carried over; for the studies checked, unresolved V genes explain less than half of this, and the remainder is unexplained. V, J and clone size are those of that table, while D and trimming were read from the DNA. The sample table records roughly 200,000 clones; approximately 84% of these occur just once. Approximately 2.6% of the sample belongs to the ten largest clones.

The germline V gene encodes CDR1 MNHEY and CDR2 SVGAGI. The CDR3, cysteine through phenylalanine, is 14 amino acids long. Of all the DNA, just the CDR3 is kept, 42 bases in frame from base 1. V loses 6 bases, J loses 4 bases, and the germline ends lie 15 bases apart. The cohort consisted of some 730 healthy bone marrow donors. Cohort members were all nominally healthy when sampled, although unrecorded immune exposures were likely present. The donor was CMV seronegative and belonged to the group of 320 or so seronegative cohort members. Each donor provided a peripheral blood sample, and peripheral blood mononuclear cells were used for TCR beta sequencing. The Qiagen DNeasy Blood Extraction Kit was used to extract genomic DNA from the blood cell samples. The research as a whole found: Compared with equally common non-associated chains, HLA-associated TCR beta chains in a later analysis were more clonally expanded and had lower generation probabilities. Linkage disequilibrium might explain the correlated functional status among segregating V segments, but an unknown experimental factor could not be ruled out. Presence/absence analyses assumed roughly uniform sequencing depth across donors, an assumption that may not hold. A later analysis associated around 16,000 TCR beta sequences with specific HLA alleles at a false discovery rate of 0.05. Cytomegalovirus status was reported to be diagnosed by the classifier with high specificity and sensitivity in both the original and validation cohorts. A further reported finding was that TCR beta sequences accurately predicted the HLA-A and HLA-B alleles for most subjects in the first cohort. A few of the identified cytomegalovirus-associated TCR beta chains were confirmed in vitro to be specific for cytomegalovirus antigens. In the study, roughly 160 TCR beta chains were listed as associated with cytomegalovirus. Some IMGT-functional V segments, including TRBV6-2 and TRBV6-3, could not be told apart with the 87-base-pair reads, so those segments were excluded. CMV serostatus was the only immune exposure information available for the cohort. According to a later analysis, most CMV-associated TCR beta chains appeared to be HLA-restricted, and the HLA associations seemed to be driven largely by CMV exposure. Several of the top co-occurrence clusters appeared to be linked to parvovirus B19, influenza, CMV and Epstein-Barr virus, according to a later analysis. In a later genetic analysis, fewer N-insertions in productive TCRs were reported among donors in an Asian-associated ancestry cluster than the approximately 630-donor mean. While some public TCRs were present in many individuals, most TCR sequences turned up only very rarely across donors. An earlier analysis of around 540 of the donors showed that most TCR beta V segments appeared in productive rearrangements either about 87% or about 30% of the time, which broadly matched IMGT annotations. A cluster of highly shared sequence variants was judged likely to be a technical artifact of the sequencing pipeline. Strong co-occurrence of HLA alleles, especially DR and DQ, made assigning TCR associations to individual alleles difficult. V-gene and J-gene trimming of TCR beta chains was associated with a missense DCLRE1C variant in a later genetic analysis, and the association was replicated in an independent cohort. Some 15 rarely observed V segments, including chromosome 9 orphons, were excluded from the earlier analysis of several hundred of the donors because counts were too low. According to a later analysis, TCR association rates differed among HLA loci, with DRB1 alleles showing the most associated TCRs and HLA-C alleles showing the fewest. HLA typing was unavailable for some donors at each locus, so association tests used only the typed subset. It was suggested by the authors that the approach could potentially be generalized to other disease states and immunological phenotypes. The cohort was sequenced for TCR beta chains only, and without alpha or paired-chain data the features that could be detected were limited.

Notes on this clone: Which antigen it targets is not known. No base qualities exist here, and no much larger clone lies one base off it.

The sequence was collected from a female donor in good health and CMV-seronegative. What was sequenced was PBMCs. The chain uses TRBV6-5 and TRBJ1-1, with TRBD1 tentatively as D gene (6 bases match). The encoded CDR3 is CASRRGGAGTEAFF. In nucleotides, the sequence is TGTGCCAGCAGAAGGGGGGGGGCGGGCACTGAAGCTTTCTTT.